This TCR beta chain was profiled in a study of OX40 agonist ivuxolimab in advanced cancers. Background on the study: Among those enrolled, mean age was about 63 years (range about 23 to 90) and about 82% were male. Study results and limitations: At doses 0.1 to 3.0 mg/kg, CD4+ and CD8+ clones expanded.

V lost 4 bases to trimming and J lost 3 bases, with 10 bases between them. The CDR3 extends over 13 amino acids. CDR1 ENHRY and CDR2 SYGVKD come from the germline V gene. As concerns this clone: What it recognizes is unknown.

It was autoimmune disease history or systemic immunosuppression that excluded patients. The investigators sampled blood at baseline, at cycle 4 day 1, and at cycle 7 day 1. Sequencing used immunoSEQ multiplex PCR; TCRdb keeps in-frame clones, though not all of them. The table shows about 69,000 clones, with roughly 87% occurring only once. The sequences come from CD4+ or CD8+ T cells sorted from blood, collected in a trial of the OX40 agonist ivuxolimab. This clonotype was obtained from an adult with an advanced solid tumor such as melanoma, head and neck, liver or kidney cancer. This chain uses TRBV10-3 with TRBJ2-7; D is perhaps TRBD1 (5 bases). The CDR3 region has the DNA TGTGCCATCAGTGGGACAAGAGACTACGAGCAGTACTTC. Translation: CAISGTRDYEQYF.